This is a list of T cell receptor beta chains from one sample in a study of tumor-infiltrating lymphocytes in oesophageal squamous cell carcinoma. TCRdb used MiXCR to reprocess the PCR reads, holding one entry per CDR3 protein. The table shows approximately 12,000 distinct CDR3 sequences, with around three fifths occurring only once. Sequencing was performed on esophageal tumor tissue. These receptors were obtained from a male donor with esophageal squamous cell carcinoma. CDR3s include the opening cysteine and the closing phenylalanine or tryptophan.

V gene	J gene	CDR3 protein
TRBV7-2	TRBJ1-1	CASSSYRRNTEAFF
TRBV29-1	TRBJ2-1	CSVRKPYEQFF
TRBV7-2	TRBJ2-5	CASSLSETQYF
TRBV4-1	TRBJ1-6	CASSQDLGREQYF
TRBV7-1	TRBJ2-1	CASSSFRGSNEQFF
TRBV7-6	-	CASSQQEETQYF
TRBV7-2	-	CASSLRPEWEQYF
TRBV7-8	-	CARKPDYYSYEQYF
TRBV11-3	TRBJ2-7	CASSLYPIRGTVSYEQYF
TRBV7-3	-	CASSINRGMQYF
TRBV7-3	TRBJ2-3	CASSPRGPDTQYF
TRBV7-9	-	CASSGRGEETQYF
TRBV28	-	CASSLGSQGWYGYTF
TRBV10-1	TRBJ2-7	CASSVFSYEQYF
TRBV11-2	TRBJ2-7	CASSPSRGGGEQYF
TRBV28	TRBJ2-1	CASSLTGNEQFF
TRBV7-8	TRBJ2-7	CASSLSRRGGYEQYF
TRBV7-3	-	CASSQTGDQLREQYF
TRBV11-2	TRBJ2-5	CASSLSPAGGTQYF
TRBV7-8	TRBJ2-1	CASSLRDNSYNEQFF
TRBV7-3	TRBJ2-1	CASSLNPRGSSYNEQFF
TRBV24-1	TRBJ2-1	CATSDSGLAGDTQFF
TRBV28	TRBJ2-3	CASSSPGTKPDTQYF
TRBV7-2	-	CASSPTGVETQYF
TRBV24-1	TRBJ2-1	CATSDPQGLERNEQFF
TRBV7-2	TRBJ2-7	CASSQREGPYEQYF
TRBV7-6	TRBJ2-1	CASSLGRTSRSSYNEQFF
TRBV7-2	TRBJ1-1	CASSLALAGRTEAFF
TRBV6-1	TRBJ2-5	CASSPLVSYNEQYF
TRBV7-1	TRBJ2-1	CASSPGTSGSDEQFF
TRBV7-6	TRBJ2-3	CASSIAGSSTDTQYF
TRBV5-1	TRBJ2-5	CASSQSMSQETQYF
TRBV27	TRBJ1-2	CASSFPSGVGYTF
TRBV28	TRBJ2-1	CASSSSDRVVHNEQFF
TRBV7-3	TRBJ2-1	CASSTEATRAWNEQFF
TRBV7-3	TRBJ2-1	CASSSSGGSYNEQFF
TRBV11-3	TRBJ2-1	CASSPRQGSYNEQFF
TRBV29-1	-	CSVSGGYEQYF
TRBV5-6	-	CASSHRDSSYNEQFF
TRBV7-2	TRBJ2-1	CASSFSTWAGNEQFF
TRBV7-6	-	CASSLLAGITQETQYF
TRBV20-1	-	CSARDDSGSYEQYF
TRBV6-1	TRBJ1-4	CASSEAQRVINEKLFF
TRBV28	TRBJ2-2	CASSSRRARTGELFF
TRBV28	-	CASRSRTGGSYEQYF
TRBV12-3/TRBV12-4	TRBJ2-5	CASGLARGETQYF
TRBV7-9	TRBJ2-5	CASSFGAGTNTGELYF
TRBV7-4	TRBJ2-1	CASSFNHNEQFF
TRBV6-6	TRBJ2-3	CASSYSIGWLTDTQYF
TRBV7-2	-	CASSLEQIYNEQFF
TRBV27	TRBJ2-3	CASSPNTDTQYF
TRBV7-6	TRBJ2-5	CASSPSGIQETQYF
TRBV6-1	TRBJ2-3	CASSEGAGSTDTQYF